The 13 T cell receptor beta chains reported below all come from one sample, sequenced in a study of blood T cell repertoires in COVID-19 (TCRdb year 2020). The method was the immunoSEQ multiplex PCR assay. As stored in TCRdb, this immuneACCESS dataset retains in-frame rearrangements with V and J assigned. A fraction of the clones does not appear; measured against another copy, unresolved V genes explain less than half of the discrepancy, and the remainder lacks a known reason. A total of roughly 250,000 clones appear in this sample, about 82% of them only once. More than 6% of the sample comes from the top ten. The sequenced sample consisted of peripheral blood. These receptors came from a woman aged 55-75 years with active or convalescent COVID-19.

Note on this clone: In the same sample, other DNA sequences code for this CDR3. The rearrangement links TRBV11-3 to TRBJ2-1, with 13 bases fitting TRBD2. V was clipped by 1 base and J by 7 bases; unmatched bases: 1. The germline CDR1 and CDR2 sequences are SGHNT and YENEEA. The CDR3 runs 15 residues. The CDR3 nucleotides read TGTGCCAGCAGCTTAGGGACTAGCGGGGGAAATGAGCAGTTCTTC. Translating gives CASSLGTSGGNEQFF. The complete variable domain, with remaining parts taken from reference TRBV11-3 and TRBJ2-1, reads EAGVVQSPRYKIIEKKQPVAFWCNPISGHNTLYWYLQNLGQGPELLIRYENEEAVDDSQLPKDRFSAERLKGVDSTLKIQPAELGDSAVYLCASSLGTSGGNEQFFGPGTRLTVL.

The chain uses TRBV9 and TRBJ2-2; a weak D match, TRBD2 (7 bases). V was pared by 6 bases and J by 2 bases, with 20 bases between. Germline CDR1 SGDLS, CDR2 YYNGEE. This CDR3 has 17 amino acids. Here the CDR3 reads CASTKEGGPSNTGELFF. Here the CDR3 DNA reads TGTGCCAGCACCAAAGAGGGGGGGCCTTCAAACACCGGGGAGCTGTTTTTT. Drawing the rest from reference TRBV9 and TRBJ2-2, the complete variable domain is DSGVTQTPKHLITATGQRVTLRCSPRSGDLSVYWYQQSLDQGLQFLIQYYNGEERAKGNILERFSAQQFPDLHSELNLSSLELGDSALYFCASTKEGGPSNTGELFFGEGSRLTVL.

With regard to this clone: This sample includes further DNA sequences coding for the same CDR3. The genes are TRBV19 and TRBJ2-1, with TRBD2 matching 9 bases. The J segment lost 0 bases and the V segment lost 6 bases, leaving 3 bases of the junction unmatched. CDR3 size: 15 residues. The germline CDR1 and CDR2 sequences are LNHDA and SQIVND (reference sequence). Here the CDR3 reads CASSLSGSSYNEQFF. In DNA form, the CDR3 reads TGTGCCAGTAGCCTTAGCGGGAGCTCCTACAATGAGCAGTTCTTC.

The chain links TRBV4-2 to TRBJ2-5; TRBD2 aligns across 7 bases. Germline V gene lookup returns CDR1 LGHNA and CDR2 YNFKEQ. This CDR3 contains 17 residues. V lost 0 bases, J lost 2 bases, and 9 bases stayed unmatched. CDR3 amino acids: CASSQDAAGGRQETQYF. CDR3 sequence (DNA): TGTGCCAGCAGCCAAGATGCTGCCGGGGGGAGACAAGAGACCCAGTACTTC.

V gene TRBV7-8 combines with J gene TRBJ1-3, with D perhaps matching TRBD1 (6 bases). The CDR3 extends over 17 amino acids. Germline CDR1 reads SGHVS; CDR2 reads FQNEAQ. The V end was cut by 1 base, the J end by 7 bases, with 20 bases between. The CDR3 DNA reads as TGTGCCAGCAGCTTAGAGGGGTTTCGGGGGGCCTTGAACACCATATATTTT. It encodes CASSLEGFRGALNTIYF.

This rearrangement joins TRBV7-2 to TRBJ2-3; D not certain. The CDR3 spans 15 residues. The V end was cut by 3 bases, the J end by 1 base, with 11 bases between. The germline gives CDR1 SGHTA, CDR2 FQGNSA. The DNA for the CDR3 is TGTGCCAGCAGCTTCCAACCTTCGGGCACAGATACGCAGTATTTT. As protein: CASSFQPSGTDTQYF. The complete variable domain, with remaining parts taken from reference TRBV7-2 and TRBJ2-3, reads GAGVSQSPSNKVTEKGKDVELRCDPISGHTALYWYRQSLGQGLEFLIYFQGNSAPDKSGLPSDRFSAERTGGSVSTLTIQRTQQEDSAVYLCASSFQPSGTDTQYFGPGTRLTVL.

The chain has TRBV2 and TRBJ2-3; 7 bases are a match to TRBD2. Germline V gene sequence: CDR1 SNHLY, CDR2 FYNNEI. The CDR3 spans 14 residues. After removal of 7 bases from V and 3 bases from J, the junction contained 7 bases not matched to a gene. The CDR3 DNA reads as TGTGCCAGCAAGGCGGGAGACGGGACAGATACGCAGTATTTT. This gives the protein CASKAGDGTDTQYF.

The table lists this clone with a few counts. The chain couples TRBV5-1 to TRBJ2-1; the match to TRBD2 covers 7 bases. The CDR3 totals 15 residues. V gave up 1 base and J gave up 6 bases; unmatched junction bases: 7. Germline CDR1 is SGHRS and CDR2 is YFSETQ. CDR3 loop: CASSLFGTNANEQFF. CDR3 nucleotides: TGCGCCAGCAGCTTGTTTGGGACTAACGCCAATGAGCAGTTCTTC.

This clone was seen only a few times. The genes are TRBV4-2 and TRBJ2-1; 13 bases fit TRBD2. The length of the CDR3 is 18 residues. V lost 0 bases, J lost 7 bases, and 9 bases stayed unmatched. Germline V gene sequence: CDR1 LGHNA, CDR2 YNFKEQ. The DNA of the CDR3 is TGTGCCAGCAGCCAAGAGGGGGGACTAGCGGGGCTCTTGAATGAGCAGTTCTTC. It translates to CASSQEGGLAGLLNEQFF.

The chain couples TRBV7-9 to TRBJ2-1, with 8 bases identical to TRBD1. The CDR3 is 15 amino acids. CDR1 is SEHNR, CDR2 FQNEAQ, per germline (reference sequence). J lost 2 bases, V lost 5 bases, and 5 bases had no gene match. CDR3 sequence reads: CASSPTGDPYNEQFF. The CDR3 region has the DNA TGTGCCAGCAGCCCGACAGGGGATCCCTACAATGAGCAGTTCTTC.

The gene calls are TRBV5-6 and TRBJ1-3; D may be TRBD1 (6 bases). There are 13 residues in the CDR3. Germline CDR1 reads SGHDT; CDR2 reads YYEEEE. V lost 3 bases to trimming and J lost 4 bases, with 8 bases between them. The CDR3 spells CASSSGQGNTIYF. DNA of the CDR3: TGTGCCAGCAGCTCCGGACAGGGAAACACCATATATTTT.

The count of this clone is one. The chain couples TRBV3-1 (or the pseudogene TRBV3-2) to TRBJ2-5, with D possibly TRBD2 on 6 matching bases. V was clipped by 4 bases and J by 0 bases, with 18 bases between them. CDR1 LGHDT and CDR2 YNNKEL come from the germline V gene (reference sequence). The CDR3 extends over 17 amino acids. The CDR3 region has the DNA TGTGCCAGCAGCCCCCCGGTGGTAGCGGAGTACCAAGAGACCCAGTACTTC. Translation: CASSPPVVAEYQETQYF.

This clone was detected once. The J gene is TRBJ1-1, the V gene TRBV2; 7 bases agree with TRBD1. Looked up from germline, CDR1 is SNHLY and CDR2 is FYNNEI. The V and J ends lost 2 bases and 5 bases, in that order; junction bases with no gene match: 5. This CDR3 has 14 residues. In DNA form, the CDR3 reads TGTGCCAGCAGTGAAAGGACAGGCTTAACTGAAGCTTTCTTT. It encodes CASSERTGLTEAFF.